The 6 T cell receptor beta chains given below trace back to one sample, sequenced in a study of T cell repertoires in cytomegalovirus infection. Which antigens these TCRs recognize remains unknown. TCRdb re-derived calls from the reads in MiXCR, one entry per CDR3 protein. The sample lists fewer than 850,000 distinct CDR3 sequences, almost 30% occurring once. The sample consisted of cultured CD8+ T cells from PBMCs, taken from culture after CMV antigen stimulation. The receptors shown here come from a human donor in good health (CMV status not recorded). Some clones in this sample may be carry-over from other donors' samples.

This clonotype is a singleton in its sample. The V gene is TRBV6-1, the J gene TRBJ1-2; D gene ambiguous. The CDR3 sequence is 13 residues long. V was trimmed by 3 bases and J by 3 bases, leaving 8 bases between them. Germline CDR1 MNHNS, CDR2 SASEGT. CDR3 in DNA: TGTGCCAGCAGTGAGGAGGAACACTATGGCTACACCTTC. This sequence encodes CASSEEEHYGYTF.

The DNA for the CDR3 is TGTGCCAGCAGTGAGAGGGACCTAAGAGGGACCCAGTACTTC. Translation: CASSERDLRGTQYF. The genes are TRBV25-1 and TRBJ2-5; D assignment may be TRBD1 or TRBD2 (5 bases each). The CDR3 is 14 amino acids. V dropped 3 bases and J dropped 7 bases, with 15 bases sitting between them. Per the germline V gene, CDR1 is MGHDK and CDR2 is SYGVNS.

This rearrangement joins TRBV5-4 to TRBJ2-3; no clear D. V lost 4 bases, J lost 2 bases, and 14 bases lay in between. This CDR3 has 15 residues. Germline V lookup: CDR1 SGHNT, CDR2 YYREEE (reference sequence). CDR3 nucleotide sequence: TGTGCCAGCAGCGCCTACTTTCGGGCCACAGATACGCAGTATTTT. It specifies CASSAYFRATDTQYF.

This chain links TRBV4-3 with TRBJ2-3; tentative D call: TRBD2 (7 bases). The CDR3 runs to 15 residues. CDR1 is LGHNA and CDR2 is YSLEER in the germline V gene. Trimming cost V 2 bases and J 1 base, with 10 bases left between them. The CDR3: CASSQRGGGTDTQYF. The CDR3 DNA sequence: TGCGCCAGCAGCCAACGCGGGGGCGGCACAGATACGCAGTATTTT.

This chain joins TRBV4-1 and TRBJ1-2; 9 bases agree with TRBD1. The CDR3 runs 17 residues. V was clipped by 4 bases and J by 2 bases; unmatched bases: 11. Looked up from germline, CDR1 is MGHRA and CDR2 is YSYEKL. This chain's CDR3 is CASSRTPPGQGNYGYTF. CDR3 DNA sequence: TGCGCCAGCAGCCGAACACCTCCGGGACAGGGAAACTATGGCTACACCTTC.

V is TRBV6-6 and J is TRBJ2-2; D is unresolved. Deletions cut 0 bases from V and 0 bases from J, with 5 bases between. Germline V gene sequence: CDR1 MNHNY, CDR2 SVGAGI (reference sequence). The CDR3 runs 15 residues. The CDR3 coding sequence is TGTGCCAGCAGTTACTCGAAGGCGAACACCGGGGAGCTGTTTTTT. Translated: CASSYSKANTGELFF.